This T cell receptor (beta chain) was sequenced during a study of blood T cell repertoires in COVID-19. Study context: The United States, Italy and Spain were the sources of the acute and convalescent COVID-19 samples. The analysed material was cDNA or gDNA that came from T cells, B-cell-depleted T cells, or PBMCs.

Germline CDR1 KGHSH, CDR2 LQKENI. After removal of 3 bases from V and 7 bases from J, the junction contained 4 bases not matched to a gene. The length of the CDR3 is 15 residues. Methods used by the authors: Cell counts per sample came from amplifying reference gene primers. TCRdb's copy holds only in-frame clones and misses some; the assay was immunoSEQ multiplex PCR. V and J calls and clone size are copied from that table; D and trimming were computed from the DNA. The sample consists of fewer than 85,000 clones, roughly 76% of them appearing once. The V and J genes are TRBV18 and TRBJ1-6; 9 nucleotides align to TRBD1. Sequencing used peripheral blood. The sequence came from a woman of 80 years or more with active or convalescent COVID-19. CDR3 protein: CASSPGQGRNSPLHF. CDR3 nucleotides: TGTGCCAGCTCACCGGGACAGGGAAGAAATTCACCCCTCCACTTT. The full variable domain, with the rest looked up from reference TRBV18 and TRBJ1-6, is NAGVMQNPRHLVRRRGQEARLRCSPMKGHSHVYWYRQLPEEGLKFMVYLQKENIIDESGMPKERFSAEFPKEGPSILRIQQVVRGDSAAYFCASSPGQGRNSPLHFGNGTRLTVT.